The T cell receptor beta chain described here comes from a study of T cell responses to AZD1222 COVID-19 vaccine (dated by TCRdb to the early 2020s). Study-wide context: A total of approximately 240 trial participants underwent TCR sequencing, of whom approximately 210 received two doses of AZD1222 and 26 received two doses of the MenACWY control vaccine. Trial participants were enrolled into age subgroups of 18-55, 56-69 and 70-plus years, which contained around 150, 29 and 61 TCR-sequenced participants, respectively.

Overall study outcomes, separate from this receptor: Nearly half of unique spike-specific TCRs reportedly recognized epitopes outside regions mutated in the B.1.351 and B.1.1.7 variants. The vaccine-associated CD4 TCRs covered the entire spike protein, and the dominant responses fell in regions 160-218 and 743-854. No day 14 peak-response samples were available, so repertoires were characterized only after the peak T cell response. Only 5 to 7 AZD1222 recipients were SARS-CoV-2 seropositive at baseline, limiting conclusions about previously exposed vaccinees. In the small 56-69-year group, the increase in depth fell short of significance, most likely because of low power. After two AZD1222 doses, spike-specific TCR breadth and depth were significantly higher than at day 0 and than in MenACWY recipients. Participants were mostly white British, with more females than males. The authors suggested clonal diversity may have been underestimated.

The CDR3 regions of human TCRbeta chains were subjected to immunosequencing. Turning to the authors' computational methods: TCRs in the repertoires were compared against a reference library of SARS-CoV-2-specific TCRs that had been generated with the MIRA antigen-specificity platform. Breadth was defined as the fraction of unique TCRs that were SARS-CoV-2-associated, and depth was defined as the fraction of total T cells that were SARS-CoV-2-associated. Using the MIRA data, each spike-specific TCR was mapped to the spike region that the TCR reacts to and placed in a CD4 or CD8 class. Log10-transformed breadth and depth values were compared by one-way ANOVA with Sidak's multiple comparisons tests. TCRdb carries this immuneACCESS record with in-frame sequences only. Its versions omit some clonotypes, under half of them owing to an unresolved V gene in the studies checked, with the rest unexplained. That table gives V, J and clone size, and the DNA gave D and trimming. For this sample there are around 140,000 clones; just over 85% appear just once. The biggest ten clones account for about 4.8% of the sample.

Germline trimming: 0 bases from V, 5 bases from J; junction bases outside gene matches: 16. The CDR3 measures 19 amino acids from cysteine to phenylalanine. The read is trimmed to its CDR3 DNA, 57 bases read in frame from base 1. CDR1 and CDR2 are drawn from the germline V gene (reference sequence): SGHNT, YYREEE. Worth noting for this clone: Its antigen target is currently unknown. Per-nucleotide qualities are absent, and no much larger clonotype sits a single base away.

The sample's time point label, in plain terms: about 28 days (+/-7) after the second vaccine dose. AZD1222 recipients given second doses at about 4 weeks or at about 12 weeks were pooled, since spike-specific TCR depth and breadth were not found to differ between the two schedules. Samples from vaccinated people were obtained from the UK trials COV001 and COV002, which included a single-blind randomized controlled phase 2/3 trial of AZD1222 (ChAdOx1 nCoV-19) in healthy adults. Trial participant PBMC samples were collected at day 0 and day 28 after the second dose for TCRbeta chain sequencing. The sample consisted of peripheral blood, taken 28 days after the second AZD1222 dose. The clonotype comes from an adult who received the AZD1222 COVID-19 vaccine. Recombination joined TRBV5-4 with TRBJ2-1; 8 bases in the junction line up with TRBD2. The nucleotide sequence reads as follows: TGTGCCAGCAGCTTGGACCCTACCGGTTTGGGACTAGGCGACAATGAGCAGTTCTTC. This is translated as CASSLDPTGLGLGDNEQFF.